Below, one T cell receptor beta chain is given with its context. The antigen remains undetermined. An end of the junction differs from the germline gene, which may be a read error. Looked up from germline, CDR1 is SGHTA and CDR2 is FQGNSA. The CDR3 loop spans 10 amino acids. This entry comes from a study of persistence of HIV-infected CD4 T cells. Study results and caveats: The rare CMV-responding cells with HIV-1 proviruses were not separately TCR-sequenced.

The immunoSEQ assay was version 4, run in survey mode. Using immunoSEQ multiplex PCR, the repertoire was profiled, and TCRdb retains in-frame clones only, with some absent. The sample has roughly 34,000 clones, 82% seen once. Cells were stimulated with CMV-infected fibroblast lysates at about 9.4 ug/mL. Sorted nonresponding memory CD4+ T cells were CD40L-negative, CD69-negative, CD45RO-high. PBMCs were depleted of CD8+ T cells before stimulation. For around 19 hours, CD8-depleted PBMCs received anti-CD28/CD49d costimulation, a CD40-blocking antibody and enfuvirtide. The starting material was CD4+ T cells sorted from PBMCs after roughly 20-hour stimulation, obtained from a patient who received antiretroviral therapy. This receptor was taken from an adult man with HIV who was CMV-seropositive. The chain uses TRBV7-2 and TRBJ1-1; D uncertain. CDR3 bases: TGTGCCAGCAGCTTAGTAACGTGGGTCTTT. Translating gives CASSLVTWVF.